The rows below give T cell receptor beta chains drawn from one sample of a study of T cell responses to AZD1222 COVID-19 vaccine. Repertoires were generated with immunoSEQ multiplex PCR, while TCRdb's copy carries only in-frame clones and drops some. The sample holds 100,000 to 150,000 clones, roughly 92% seen once. The sequences come from peripheral blood, collected 28 days after the second AZD1222 dose. The receptors were gathered from an adult who received the AZD1222 COVID-19 vaccine. Both conserved end residues are part of each CDR3. A D gene is named only where the DNA matches it firmly. Where a row states a size, it is once, few, many or the class of an expanded clone; other rows omit it.

TRBV5-5	NA	TRBJ1-2	NA	TGTGCCAGCAGCTTGGGCTATGGCTACACCTTC	CASSLGYGYTF
TRBV5-1	NA	TRBJ2-4	NA	TGCGCCAGCAGCTTGGTGCAGGGGAATTTGGCCAAAAACATTCAGTACTTC	CASSLVQGNLAKNIQYF
TRBV19	once	TRBJ2-7	TRBD2	TGTGCCAGTCAACCGAGGGGGGCCCAGCGGGGGTCCTACGAGCAGTACTTC	CASQPRGAQRGSYEQYF
TRBV5-1	NA	TRBJ1-5	TRBD1	TGCGCCAGCAGCTCGGGACAGGGGGCAAATCAGCCCCAGCATTTT	CASSSGQGANQPQHF
TRBV4-3	NA	TRBJ1-5	TRBD1	TGCGCCAGCAGCCAAGACGCAGGGGGAAGCCATCAGCCCCAGCATTTT	CASSQDAGGSHQPQHF
TRBV7-2	NA	TRBJ1-3	NA	TGTGCCAGCAGCTTAAATGAGGGAGACACCATATATTTT	CASSLNEGDTIYF
TRBV6-2/TRBV6-3	NA	TRBJ1-4	NA	TGTGCCAGCAGTTACCTGGAAGGGCAACTGTTTTTT	CASSYLEGQLFF
TRBV11-3	NA	TRBJ2-1	NA	TGTGCCAGCAGCTTACTCGCCGCGTCCGATGAGCAGTTCTTC	CASSLLAASDEQFF
TRBV5-4	NA	TRBJ1-1	NA	TGTGCCAGCAGCCATCCTGGGGGGCCCACTGAAGCTTTCTTT	CASSHPGGPTEAFF
TRBV6-5	NA	TRBJ1-2	NA	TGTGCCAGCAGTTACTCGGTGGGGGTAGACGGCTACACCTTC	CASSYSVGVDGYTF
TRBV7-2	NA	TRBJ2-3	NA	TGTGCCAGCAGCTTAGTTCCAGAAACAGATACGCAGTATTTT	CASSLVPETDTQYF
TRBV28	NA	TRBJ2-1	TRBD2	TGTGCCAGCAGTTCAAATAGCGGGAGGGACTATGAGCAGTTCTTC	CASSSNSGRDYEQFF
TRBV6-2/TRBV6-3	NA	TRBJ2-1	TRBD2	TGTGCCAGCAGCCGCCTTCGAGCGGGGGGGCGTGTTGAGCAGTTCTTC	CASSRLRAGGRVEQFF
TRBV12-5	NA	TRBJ1-1	NA	TGTGCTAGTGGTTTGGAGCCCAACACTGAAGCTTTCTTT	CASGLEPNTEAFF
TRBV6-5	NA	TRBJ2-7	NA	TGTGCCAGCAGTTACTCGAGGGAGCAGTACTTC	CASSYSREQYF
TRBV7-2	NA	TRBJ1-3	NA	TGTGCCAGCAGCTTTTCGGAATACTCTGGAAATACCATATATTTT	CASSFSEYSGNTIYF
TRBV4-3	NA	TRBJ1-2	TRBD1	TGCGCCAGCAGCCAGACAGGGGGCGGCTATGGCTACACCTTC	CASSQTGGGYGYTF
TRBV5-5	NA	TRBJ2-1	NA	TGTGCCAGCAGCTTGGCCCAGAGCTCCTACAATGAGCAGTTCTTC	CASSLAQSSYNEQFF
TRBV6-5	NA	TRBJ1-2	TRBD1	TGTGCCAGCAGTTACGCGGGACAGGGGAGCTATGGCTACACCTTC	CASSYAGQGSYGYTF
TRBV11-2	NA	TRBJ2-7	TRBD1	TGTGCCAGCAGCTCCCGCCGGGACAGGGTGGACGAGCAGTACTTC	CASSSRRDRVDEQYF
TRBV7-6	NA	TRBJ1-6	TRBD1	TGTGCCAGCAGCCGGACAGGGGCCCAAATTAATTCACCCCTCCACTTT	CASSRTGAQINSPLHF
TRBV4-3	once	TRBJ2-5	NA	TGCGCCAGCAGCCAAGGGGGAGGACAAGAGACCCAGTACTTC	CASSQGGGQETQYF
TRBV9	NA	TRBJ2-1	NA	TGTGCCAGCAGCTCTCCGGGACGACAATACAATGAGCAGTTCTTC	CASSSPGRQYNEQFF
TRBV29-1	NA	TRBJ2-7	TRBD2	TGCAGCGTTGAGAAGCGGGGGGGCTTATACGAGCAGTACTTC	CSVEKRGGLYEQYF
TRBV6-1	NA	TRBJ2-7	TRBD1	TGTGCCAGCAGTGAAGTCCCCCCTGACAGGGACCACTACGAGCAGTACTTC	CASSEVPPDRDHYEQYF
TRBV30	NA	TRBJ1-2	NA	TGTGCCTGGACCGGGGGACTTAAGCTCCAACATGGCTACACCTTC	CAWTGGLKLQHGYTF
TRBV6-5	NA	TRBJ1-6	NA	TGTGCCAGCAGTTACTCGAATAGGAATTCACCCCTCCACTTT	CASSYSNRNSPLHF
TRBV12-5	NA	TRBJ1-5	TRBD1	TGTGCTAGTGAACCGGGACAGGGGGCCCAAAGTCAGCCCCAGCATTTT	CASEPGQGAQSQPQHF
TRBV6-1	NA	TRBJ1-2	NA	TGTGCCAGCAGTGACCTAGGGGGTTCTTGGAGTGGCTACACCTTC	CASSDLGGSWSGYTF
TRBV28	NA	TRBJ1-1	TRBD1	TGTGCCAGCAGGTCGGACAGGGGGATGTCTTCTGAAGCTTTCTTT	CASRSDRGMSSEAFF
TRBV9	NA	TRBJ1-1	NA	TGTGCCAGCAGCGTTTCCTGGAACACTGAAGCTTTCTTT	CASSVSWNTEAFF
TRBV19	NA	TRBJ1-4	NA	TGTGCCAGTAAGGGGGACTACTATGAAAAACTGTTTTTT	CASKGDYYEKLFF
TRBV7-7	NA	TRBJ2-1	TRBD2	TGTGCCAGCAGCTTCTTAGCGGGAGCAGCCAATGAGCAGTTCTTC	CASSFLAGAANEQFF
TRBV9	NA	TRBJ1-5	NA	TGTGCCAGCGGTTCGGACAATCAGCCCCAGCATTTT	CASGSDNQPQHF
TRBV14	NA	TRBJ1-1	NA	TGTGCCAGCAGCCAAGGGCTTGCGAACACTGAAGCTTTCTTT	CASSQGLANTEAFF
TRBV29-1	NA	TRBJ1-1	NA	TGCAGCGCCTGCCAGGGCATGAACACTGAAGCTTTCTTT	CSACQGMNTEAFF
TRBV11-3	NA	TRBJ1-2	TRBD1	TGTGCCAGCAGCCCCGGACAGGGGAGGAGGGAGAACTATGGCTACACCTTC	CASSPGQGRRENYGYTF
TRBV29-1	NA	TRBJ1-1	NA	TGCAGCGTTGAAGGGTTGGCGGGGGCTTTCTTT	CSVEGLAGAFF
TRBV20-1	NA	TRBJ2-7	NA	TGCAGTGCCCCGGCTACAGGGCTCCAGTACTTC	CSAPATGLQYF
TRBV3-1/TRBV3-2	NA	TRBJ1-2	NA	TGTGCCAGCAGCCAAGGCGGGTATAGCTATGGCTACACCTTC	CASSQGGYSYGYTF